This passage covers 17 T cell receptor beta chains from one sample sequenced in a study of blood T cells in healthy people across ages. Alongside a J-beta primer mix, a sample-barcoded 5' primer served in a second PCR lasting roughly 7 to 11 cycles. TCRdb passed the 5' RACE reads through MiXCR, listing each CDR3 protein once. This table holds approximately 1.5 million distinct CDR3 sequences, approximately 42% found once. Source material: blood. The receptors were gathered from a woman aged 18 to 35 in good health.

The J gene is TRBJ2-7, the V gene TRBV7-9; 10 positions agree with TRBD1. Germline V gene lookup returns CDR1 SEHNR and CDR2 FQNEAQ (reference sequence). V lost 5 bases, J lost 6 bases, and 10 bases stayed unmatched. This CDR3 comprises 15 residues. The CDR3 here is CASSRMGTGVAEQYF. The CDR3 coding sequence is TGTGCCAGCAGCAGAATGGGGACAGGGGTAGCCGAGCAGTACTTC.

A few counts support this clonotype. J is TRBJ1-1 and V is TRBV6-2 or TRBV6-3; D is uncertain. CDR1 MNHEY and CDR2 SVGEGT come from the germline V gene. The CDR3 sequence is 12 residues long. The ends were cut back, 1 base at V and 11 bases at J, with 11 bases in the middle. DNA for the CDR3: TGTGCCAGCAGTTACTGGCGGGCGAGGGCTTTCTTT. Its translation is CASSYWRARAFF.

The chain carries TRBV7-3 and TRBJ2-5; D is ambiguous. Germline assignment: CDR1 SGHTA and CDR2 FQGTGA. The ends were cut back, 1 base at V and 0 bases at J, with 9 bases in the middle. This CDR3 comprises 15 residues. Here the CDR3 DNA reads TGTGCCAGCAGCTTAAAGGTCGGGTACCAAGAGACCCAGTACTTC. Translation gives CASSLKVGYQETQYF.

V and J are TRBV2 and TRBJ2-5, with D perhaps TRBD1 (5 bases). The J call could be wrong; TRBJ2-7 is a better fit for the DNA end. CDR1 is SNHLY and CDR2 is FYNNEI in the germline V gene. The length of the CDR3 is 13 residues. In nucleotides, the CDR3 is TGTGCCAGCAGTGCTCTATCAGGGAACGAGCAGTACTTC. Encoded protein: CASSALSGNEQYF.

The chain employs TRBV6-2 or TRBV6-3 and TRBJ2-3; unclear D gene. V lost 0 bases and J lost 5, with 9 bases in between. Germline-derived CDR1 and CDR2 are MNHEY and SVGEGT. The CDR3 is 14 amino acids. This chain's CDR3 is CASSYSASIDTQYF. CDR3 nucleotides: TGTGCCAGCAGTTACTCAGCCTCCATAGATACGCAGTATTTT.

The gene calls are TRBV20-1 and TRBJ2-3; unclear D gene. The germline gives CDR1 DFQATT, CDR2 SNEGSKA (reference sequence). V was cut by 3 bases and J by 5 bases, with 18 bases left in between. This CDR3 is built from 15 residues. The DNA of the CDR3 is TGCAGTGCTAGCACGGACCGCGTATCGCGAGATACGCAGTATTTT. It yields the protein CSASTDRVSRDTQYF.

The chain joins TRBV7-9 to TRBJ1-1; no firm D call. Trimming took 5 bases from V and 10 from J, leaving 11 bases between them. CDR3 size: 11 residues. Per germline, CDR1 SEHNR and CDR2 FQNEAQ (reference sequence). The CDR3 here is CASSERNAAFF. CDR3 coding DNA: TGTGCCAGCAGCGAACGAAATGCAGCTTTCTTT. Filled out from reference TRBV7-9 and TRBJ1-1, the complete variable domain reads DTGVSQNPRHKITKRGQNVTFRCDPISEHNRLYWYRQTLGQGPEFLTYFQNEAQLEKSRLLSDRFSAERPKGSFSTLEIQRTEQGDSAMYLCASSERNAAFFGQGTRLTVV.

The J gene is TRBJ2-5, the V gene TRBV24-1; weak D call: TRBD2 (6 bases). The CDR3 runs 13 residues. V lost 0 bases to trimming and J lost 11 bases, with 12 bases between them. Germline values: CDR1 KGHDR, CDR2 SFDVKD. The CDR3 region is CATSDLHTGEQYF. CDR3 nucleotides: TGTGCCACCAGTGATTTGCATACGGGGGAGCAGTACTTC.

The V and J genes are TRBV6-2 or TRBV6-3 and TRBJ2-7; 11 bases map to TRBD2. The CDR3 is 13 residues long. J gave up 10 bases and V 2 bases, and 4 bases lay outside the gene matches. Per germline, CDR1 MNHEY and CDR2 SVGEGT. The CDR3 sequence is CASSYGLAGTQYF. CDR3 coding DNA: TGTGCCAGCAGTTACGGACTAGCGGGCACCCAGTACTTC.

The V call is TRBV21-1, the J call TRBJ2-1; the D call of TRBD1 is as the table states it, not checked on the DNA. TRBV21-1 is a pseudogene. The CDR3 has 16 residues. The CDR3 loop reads CTSSPRYRGQYNEQFF. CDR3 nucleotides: TGTACCAGCAGCCCCCGATACAGGGGGCAATACAATGAGCAGTTCTTC.

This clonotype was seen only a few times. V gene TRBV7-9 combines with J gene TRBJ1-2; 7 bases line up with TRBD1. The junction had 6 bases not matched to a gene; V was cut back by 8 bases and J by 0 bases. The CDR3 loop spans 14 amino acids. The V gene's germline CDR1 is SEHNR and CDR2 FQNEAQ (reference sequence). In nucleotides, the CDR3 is TGTGCCAGCGTGGGACAGAGTACTAACTATGGCTACACCTTC. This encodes CASVGQSTNYGYTF.

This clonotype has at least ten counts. The CDR3 loop is CASSGGGGNQPQHF. The CDR3 nucleotides read TGTGCCAGCAGTGGAGGAGGCGGCAATCAGCCCCAGCATTTT. The chain joins TRBV4-2 to TRBJ1-5; no clear D gene. V lost 6 bases to trimming and J lost 2 bases, with 11 bases between them. The CDR3 runs to 14 residues. CDR1 is LGHNA, CDR2 YNFKEQ, per germline.

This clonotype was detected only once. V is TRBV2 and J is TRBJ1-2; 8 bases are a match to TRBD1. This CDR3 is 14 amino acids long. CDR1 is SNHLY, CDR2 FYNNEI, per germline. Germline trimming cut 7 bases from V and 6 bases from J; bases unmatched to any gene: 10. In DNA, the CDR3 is TGTGCCAGCAAGCCGACAGGGGAGAACGATGGCTACACCTTC. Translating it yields CASKPTGENDGYTF.

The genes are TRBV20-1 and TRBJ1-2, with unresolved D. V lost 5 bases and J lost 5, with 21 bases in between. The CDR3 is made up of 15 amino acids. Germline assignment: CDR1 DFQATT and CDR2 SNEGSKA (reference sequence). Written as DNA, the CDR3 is TGCAGTGCTTTCGTCGTTGGTTTGCGGAGATATGGCTACACCTTC. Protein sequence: CSAFVVGLRRYGYTF.

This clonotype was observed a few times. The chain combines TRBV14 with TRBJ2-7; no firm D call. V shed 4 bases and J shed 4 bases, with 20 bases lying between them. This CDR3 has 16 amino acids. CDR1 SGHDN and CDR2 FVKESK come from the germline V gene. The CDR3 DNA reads TGTGCCAGCAGCCCCCAAGGCCGGGCAGCAGGTTACGAGCAGTACTTC. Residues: CASSPQGRAAGYEQYF.

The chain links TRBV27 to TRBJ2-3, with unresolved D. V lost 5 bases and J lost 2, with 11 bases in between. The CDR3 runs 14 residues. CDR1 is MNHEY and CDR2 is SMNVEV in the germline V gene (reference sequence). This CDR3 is CASSPSRITDTQYF. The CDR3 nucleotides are TGTGCCAGCAGTCCATCGAGGATCACAGATACGCAGTATTTT.

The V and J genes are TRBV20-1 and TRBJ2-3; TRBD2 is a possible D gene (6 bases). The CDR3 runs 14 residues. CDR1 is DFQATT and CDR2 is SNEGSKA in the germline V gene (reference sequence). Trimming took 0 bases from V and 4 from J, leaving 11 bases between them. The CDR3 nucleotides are TGCAGTGCTAGAGATACTAGCAACGCAGATACGCAGTATTTT. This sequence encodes CSARDTSNADTQYF.